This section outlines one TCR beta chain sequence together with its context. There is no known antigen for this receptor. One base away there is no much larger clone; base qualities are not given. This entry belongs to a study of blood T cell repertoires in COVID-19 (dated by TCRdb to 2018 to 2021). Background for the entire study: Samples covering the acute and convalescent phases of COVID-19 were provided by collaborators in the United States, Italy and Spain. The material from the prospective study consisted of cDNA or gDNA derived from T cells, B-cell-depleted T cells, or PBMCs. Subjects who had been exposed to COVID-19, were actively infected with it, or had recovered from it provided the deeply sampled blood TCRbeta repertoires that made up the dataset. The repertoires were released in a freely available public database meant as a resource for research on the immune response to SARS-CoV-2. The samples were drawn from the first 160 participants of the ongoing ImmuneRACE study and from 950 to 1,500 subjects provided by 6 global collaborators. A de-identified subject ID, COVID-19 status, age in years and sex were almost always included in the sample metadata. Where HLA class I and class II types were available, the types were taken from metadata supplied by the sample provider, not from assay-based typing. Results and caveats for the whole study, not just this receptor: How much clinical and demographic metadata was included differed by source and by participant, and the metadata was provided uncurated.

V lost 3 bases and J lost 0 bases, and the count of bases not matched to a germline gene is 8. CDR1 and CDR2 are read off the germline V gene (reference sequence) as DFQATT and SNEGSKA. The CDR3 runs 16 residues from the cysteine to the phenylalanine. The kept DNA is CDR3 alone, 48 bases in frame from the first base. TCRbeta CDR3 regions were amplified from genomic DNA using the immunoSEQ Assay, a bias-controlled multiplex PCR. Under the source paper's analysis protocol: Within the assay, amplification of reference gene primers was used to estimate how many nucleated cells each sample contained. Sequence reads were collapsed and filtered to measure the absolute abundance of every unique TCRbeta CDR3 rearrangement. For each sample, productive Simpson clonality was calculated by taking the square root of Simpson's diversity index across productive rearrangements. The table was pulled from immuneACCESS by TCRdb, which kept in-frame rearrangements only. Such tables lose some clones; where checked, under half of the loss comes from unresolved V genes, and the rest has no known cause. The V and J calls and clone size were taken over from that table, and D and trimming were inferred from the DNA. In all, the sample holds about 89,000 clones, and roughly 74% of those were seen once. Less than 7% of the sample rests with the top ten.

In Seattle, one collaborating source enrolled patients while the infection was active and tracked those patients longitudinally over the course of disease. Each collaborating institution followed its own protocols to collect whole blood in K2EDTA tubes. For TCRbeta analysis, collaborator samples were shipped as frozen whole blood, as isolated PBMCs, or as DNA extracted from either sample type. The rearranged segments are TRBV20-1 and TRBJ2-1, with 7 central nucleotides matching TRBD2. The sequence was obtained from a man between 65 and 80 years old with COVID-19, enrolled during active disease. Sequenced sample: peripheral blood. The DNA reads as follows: TGCAGTGCTAGTTCCAACCAGCGGGGCTCCTACAATGAGCAGTTCTTC. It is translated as CSASSNQRGSYNEQFF.